One and the same sample provided the 11 T cell receptor beta chains below, sequenced in a study of shared clonotypes between healthy human individuals. TCRdb's copy holds only in-frame clones and misses some; the assay was immunoSEQ multiplex PCR. This table holds roughly 1.5 million clones, 95% to 99% found once. Sequenced: naive CD4+ T cells sorted from blood. Subset meaning: CD45RA+ positively selected. The receptors here all came from a man aged 30 to 39 in good health.

The CDR3 sequence is CASSRRAGSATGELFF. CDR3 DNA: TGTGCCAGCTCACGGAGAGCGGGATCCGCCACCGGGGAGCTGTTTTTT. The rearrangement links TRBV18 to TRBJ2-2; 7 bases line up with TRBD2. Germline V gene lookup returns CDR1 KGHSH and CDR2 LQKENI. V gave up 4 bases and J gave up 4 bases; unmatched junction bases: 9. This CDR3 comprises 16 residues.

The chain has TRBV2 and TRBJ1-5; the D gene is possibly TRBD1 (6 bases). The germline V gene encodes CDR1 SNHLY and CDR2 FYNNEI. This CDR3 is 14 amino acids long. V was shortened by 4 bases and J by 5 bases, with 12 bases between the two germline ends. CDR3: CASSVGGSYQPQHF. Here the CDR3 DNA reads TGTGCCAGCAGTGTTGGGGGCTCGTATCAGCCCCAGCATTTT.

The rearrangement links TRBV5-4 to TRBJ2-1; D might be TRBD2 (6 bases). The CDR3 is 16 residues long. V shed 5 bases and J shed 0 bases, with 15 bases lying between them. Per germline, CDR1 SGHNT and CDR2 YYREEE (reference sequence). The chain's CDR3 is CASSKPTSISYNEQFF. Written as DNA, the CDR3 is TGTGCCAGCAGTAAACCCACTAGCATCTCCTACAATGAGCAGTTCTTC.

In DNA form, the CDR3 reads TGTGCCAGCACTGCCACCGGGGGGGACCACCACTCTGGGGCCAACGTCCTGACTTTC. It specifies CASTATGGDHHSGANVLTF. The chain uses TRBV28 and TRBJ2-6, with 8 bases that match TRBD2. V trimming: 7 bases; J trimming: 0 bases; junction bases outside the gene matches: 14. This CDR3 is 19 amino acids long. CDR1 is MDHEN, CDR2 SYDVKM, per germline. The variable domain in full, completed from reference TRBV28 and TRBJ2-6, reads DVKVTQSSRYLVKRTGEKVFLECVQDMDHENMFWYRQDPGLGLRLIYFSYDVKMKEKGDIPEGYSVSREKKERFSLILESASTNQTSMYLCASTATGGDHHSGANVLTFGAGSRLTVL.

The chain couples TRBV4-3 to TRBJ2-5; a weak D match, TRBD1 (5 bases). Trimming took 4 bases from V and 7 from J, leaving 13 bases between them. This CDR3 is 13 amino acids long. The germline V gene has CDR1 LGHNA and CDR2 YSLEER. The CDR3 coding sequence is TGCGCCAGCAGCCCTGCAGGGTCAGGGACCCAGTACTTC. Translating gives CASSPAGSGTQYF.

The chain has TRBV5-1 and TRBJ2-2, with D hard to call. This CDR3 is built from 16 residues. V was trimmed by 6 bases and J by 1 base, leaving 16 bases between them. Germline V lookup: CDR1 SGHRS, CDR2 YFSETQ. The CDR3, as DNA: TGCGCCAGCACCCCGCTCGCGGAAATGAACACCGGGGAGCTGTTTTTT. This codes for CASTPLAEMNTGELFF.

V is TRBV7-2 and J is TRBJ2-3; TRBD2 agrees at 7 bases. Germline trimming cut 3 bases from V and 8 bases from J; bases unmatched to any gene: 11. Germline V gene data show CDR1 as SGHTA and CDR2 as FQGNSA. There are 15 residues in the CDR3. The DNA of the CDR3 is TGTGCCAGCAGCTTGGGTGGCGCGGGAGCCCCTACGCAGTATTTT. Its translation is CASSLGGAGAPTQYF. Complete variable domain (other parts from reference TRBV7-2 and TRBJ2-3): GAGVSQSPSNKVTEKGKDVELRCDPISGHTALYWYRQSLGQGLEFLIYFQGNSAPDKSGLPSDRFSAERTGGSVSTLTIQRTQQEDSAVYLCASSLGGAGAPTQYFGPGTRLTVL.

The chain employs TRBV28 and TRBJ1-5; D call uncertain. This CDR3 is 12 amino acids long. The ends were cut back, 6 bases at V and 9 bases at J, with 12 bases in the middle. Germline CDR1 and CDR2: MDHEN and SYDVKM. In DNA form, the CDR3 reads TGTGCCAGCAGCCCCATGGGGATGCCCCAGCATTTT. Its translation is CASSPMGMPQHF.

This chain uses TRBV5-4 with TRBJ1-2, with D unresolved. Germline assignment: CDR1 SGHNT and CDR2 YYREEE (reference sequence). Trimming shortened V by 0 bases and J by 0 bases, and 6 bases separated the two germline ends. The CDR3 sequence is 14 residues long. The CDR3 loop reads CASSLAPPNYGYTF. The CDR3 DNA reads as TGTGCCAGCAGCTTGGCTCCACCTAACTATGGCTACACCTTC. Variable domain in full (rest from reference TRBV5-4 and TRBJ1-2): ETGVTQSPTHLIKTRGQQVTLRCSSQSGHNTVSWYQQALGQGPQFIFQYYREEENGRGNFPPRFSGLQFPNYSSELNVNALELDDSALYLCASSLAPPNYGYTFGSGTRLTVV.

This clone was seen only once. Other DNA sequences in this specimen translate into the identical CDR3. This rearrangement joins TRBV27 to TRBJ2-2; unclear D gene. V was pared by 8 bases and J by 0 bases, with 1 base between. The CDR3 consists of 11 residues. Germline V lookup: CDR1 MNHEY, CDR2 SMNVEV (reference sequence). CDR3 protein: CASSNTGELFF. In nucleotides, the CDR3 is TGTGCCAGCTCGAACACCGGGGAGCTGTTTTTT.

This clone was counted a single time. The rearrangement joins TRBV7-9 to TRBJ1-1; D is unclear. The ends were cut back, 5 bases at V and 8 bases at J, with 18 bases in the middle. Looked up from germline, CDR1 is SEHNR and CDR2 is FQNEAQ (reference sequence). The CDR3 has 14 amino acids. The CDR3 spells CASSDLEPGREAFF. DNA for the CDR3: TGTGCCAGCAGCGACCTCGAGCCAGGACGGGAAGCTTTCTTT.